One and the same sample provided the 16 T cell receptor beta chains below, sequenced in a study of CD4 T cell repertoires in COVID-19. Sequenced by immunoSEQ multiplex PCR; TCRdb stores in-frame clones only, minus some. The repertoire includes about 75,000 clones, 83% of them detected once, and around 0.6% sits in the top ten. The source material was CD4+ T cells from peripheral blood, sampled after recovery from COVID-19. These receptors came from a human donor who had COVID-19.

The genes are TRBV18 and TRBJ1-2; 7 bases map to TRBD1. This CDR3 is 16 amino acids long. J was trimmed by 4 bases and V by 5 bases; bases with no gene match: 13. Germline values: CDR1 KGHSH, CDR2 LQKENI. The CDR3 DNA reads TGTGCCAGCTCAACCCAGGGGTCGACAGGGAGCTATGGCTACACCTTC. Amino acids: CASSTQGSTGSYGYTF.

Turning to this clone: A much larger clone sits a single nucleotide away, making a read error possible. The CDR3 DNA reads as TGTGCCAGCTGTTACTCCGGGGGCGGGGGCTACAATGAGCAGTTCTTC. This gives the protein CASCYSGGGGYNEQFF. This sequence joins TRBV6-5 and TRBJ2-1, with TRBD2 as a possible D gene (7 bases). The germline CDR1 and CDR2 sequences are MNHEY and SVGAGI. This CDR3 is 16 amino acids long.

The V call is TRBV19, the J call TRBJ1-3; D ambiguous. Trimming removed 1 base at V and 3 bases at J, with 13 bases between. Per the germline V gene, CDR1 is LNHDA and CDR2 is SQIVND (reference sequence). CDR3 size: 16 residues. The CDR3 DNA reads as TGTGCCAGTAGTATAGGTTCCAGGTTCTATGGAAACACCATATATTTT. The encoded protein is CASSIGSRFYGNTIYF.

In DNA form, the CDR3 reads TGTGCCAGCAGCTTTTTACCCTTGGAGACCCAGTACTTC. Protein: CASSFLPLETQYF. The chain combines TRBV5-4 with TRBJ2-5; no clear D gene. V shed 2 bases and J shed 5 bases, with 10 bases lying between them. Germline loops: CDR1 SGHNT, CDR2 YYREEE (reference sequence). The CDR3 consists of 13 residues.

This sequence joins TRBV7-2 and TRBJ2-3; 14 nucleotides line up with TRBD2. CDR3 size: 16 residues. V lost 5 bases and J lost 6; bases outside the gene matches: 7. Looked up from germline, CDR1 is SGHTA and CDR2 is FQGNSA. The CDR3 sequence: CASSARLAGGGDTQYF. CDR3 nucleotide sequence: TGTGCCAGCAGCGCGAGACTAGCGGGAGGGGGGGATACGCAGTATTTT. Drawing the rest from reference TRBV7-2 and TRBJ2-3, the complete variable domain is GAGVSQSPSNKVTEKGKDVELRCDPISGHTALYWYRQSLGQGLEFLIYFQGNSAPDKSGLPSDRFSAERTGGSVSTLTIQRTQQEDSAVYLCASSARLAGGGDTQYFGPGTRLTVL.

CDR3 in amino acids: CAGGQSSNQPQHF. The CDR3 DNA reads TGTGCCGGAGGACAGTCTAGCAATCAGCCCCAGCATTTT. The chain joins TRBV2 to TRBJ1-5; TRBD1 might be the D (6 bases). This CDR3 region has 13 residues. The V end lost 11 bases, the J end lost 0 bases, and 11 bases lay between the germline ends. The germline CDR1 and CDR2 sequences are SNHLY and FYNNEI.

This clone has a single count. This chain links TRBV11-2 with TRBJ1-1, with D perhaps matching TRBD1 (5 bases). V lost 2 bases and J lost 1, with 8 bases in between. The CDR3 has 14 residues. Looked up from germline, CDR1 is SGHAT and CDR2 is FQNNGV. CDR3 protein: CASSLRGGNTEAFF. The DNA for the CDR3 is TGTGCCAGCAGCTTAAGGGGCGGGAACACTGAAGCTTTCTTT.

This chain connects TRBV19 to TRBJ1-2; D is possibly TRBD1 (5 bases). Deletions cut 3 bases from V and 2 bases from J, with 10 bases between. The CDR3 spans 14 residues. Germline V gives CDR1 LNHDA, CDR2 SQIVND (reference sequence). The CDR3 is CASSIPGLNYGYTF. The CDR3 DNA reads TGTGCCAGTAGTATCCCGGGACTCAACTATGGCTACACCTTC.

This chain links TRBV5-1 with TRBJ1-2; maybe TRBD1 (6 bases). This CDR3 is built from 15 residues. The V and J ends lost 0 bases and 5 bases respectively, with 14 bases between them. Germline CDR1 reads SGHRS; CDR2 reads YFSETQ. As DNA, the CDR3 is TGCGCCAGCAGCTTGGACGGACAGAACTTTTATGGCTACACCTTC. Translation gives CASSLDGQNFYGYTF.

The V and J genes are TRBV6-5 and TRBJ1-2; 7 bases agree with TRBD1. J gave up 2 bases and V 1 base, and 1 base lay outside the gene matches. Germline CDR1 is MNHEY and CDR2 is SVGAGI. The CDR3 totals 14 residues. The CDR3, as DNA: TGTGCCAGCAGTTACTTACAGGGGAACTATGGCTACACCTTC. Protein product: CASSYLQGNYGYTF.

This chain's CDR3 is CASSVSARTDTQYF. The CDR3 DNA reads TGCGCCAGCAGTGTATCGGCTCGCACAGATACGCAGTATTTT. This rearrangement joins TRBV10-2 to TRBJ2-3; D not certain. CDR3 length: 14 amino acids. The germline V and J ends were trimmed by 4 bases and 1 base, with 9 bases remaining between them. Germline-derived CDR1 and CDR2 are WSHSY and SAAADI.

V usage is TRBV6-5 and J usage is TRBJ2-2; D may be TRBD2 (6 bases). From germline, CDR1 is MNHEY and CDR2 SVGAGI. V lost 4 bases and J 4 bases, leaving 13 bases between the germline ends. The CDR3 is 15 residues long. This CDR3 is CASSSVAGSTGELFF. DNA for the CDR3: TGTGCCAGCAGTTCGGTGGCGGGGTCCACCGGGGAGCTGTTTTTT.

This chain connects TRBV28 to TRBJ2-5; D is unclear. Looked up from germline, CDR1 is MDHEN and CDR2 is SYDVKM. The CDR3 length is 11 residues. V lost 6 bases and J lost 3, with 5 bases in between. The CDR3 is CASSREETQYF. CDR3 DNA sequence: TGTGCCAGCAGCCGTGAAGAGACCCAGTACTTC.

This clone has a handful of counts. The genes are TRBV5-6 and TRBJ1-2; 8 nucleotides align to TRBD1. CDR1 is SGHDT, CDR2 YYEEEE, per germline. V dropped 3 bases and J dropped 4; count of bases not matched to a gene: 8. CDR3 length: 15 residues. CDR3 amino acids: CASSSMTGVGYGYTF. The CDR3 bases are TGTGCCAGCAGCTCGATGACAGGGGTTGGCTATGGCTACACCTTC.

Comment on this clone: A read error may account for a junction end that differs from germline. This chain uses TRBV13 with TRBJ1-2; 9 positions match TRBD1. The CDR3 spans 16 residues. CDR1 PRHDT and CDR2 FYEKMQ come from the germline V gene (reference sequence). CDR3 coding DNA: TGTGCCAGCAGTTTAGGGGCGGGACAGGGCCTCCATGGCTACACCTTC. Translated, it gives CASSLGAGQGLHGYTF.

This clone occurred a few times. The chain links TRBV2 to TRBJ2-7; D ambiguous. V was shortened by 7 bases and J by 2 bases, with 15 bases between the two germline ends. The CDR3 is 14 amino acids. Germline V lookup: CDR1 SNHLY, CDR2 FYNNEI. CDR3 in amino acids: CASILSLPTYEQYF. CDR3 bases: TGTGCCAGCATTTTGTCCCTGCCCACCTACGAGCAGTACTTC.